These 29 T cell receptor beta chains were all obtained from the same sample, sequenced in a study of human T cells and chemical hapten exposure. Documented time point: patch test 3, about 24 weeks after DPC sensitization. The treatment is: therapeutic diphenylcyclopropenone sensitization with weekly scalp DPC. MiXCR was run by TCRdb on the RACE reads, yielding one entry per CDR3 protein. The sample carries about 84,000 distinct CDR3 sequences, less than 14% recorded once. The material sequenced was whole blood, taken in connection with sensitization to the hapten diphenylcyclopropenone (DPC). These receptors were obtained from a woman aged 45 to 65 with alopecia areata. Some clones in this sample may be carry-over from other donors' samples.

The sample holds a few counts of this clonotype. CDR3 loop: CASSGKTSGLSYEQYF. As DNA, the CDR3 is TGTGCCAGTAGTGGGAAGACTAGCGGACTCTCCTACGAGCAGTACTTC. The chain couples TRBV19 to TRBJ2-7; TRBD2 aligns across 9 bases. V trimming: 5 bases; J trimming: 0 bases; junction bases outside the gene matches: 8. CDR3 length: 16 amino acids. From germline, CDR1 is LNHDA and CDR2 SQIVND (reference sequence).

This clonotype was counted only a few times. The genes are TRBV20-1 and TRBJ1-6; TRBD1 agrees at 10 bases. Germline V gene sequence: CDR1 DFQATT, CDR2 SNEGSKA (reference sequence). V dropped 3 bases and J dropped 9; count of bases not matched to a gene: 5. The CDR3 covers 14 residues. The CDR3 loop is CSASGTGDGSPLHF. The CDR3 DNA follows: TGCAGTGCTAGTGGGACAGGGGATGGTTCACCCCTCCACTTT.

The chain employs TRBV29-1 and TRBJ2-5; D is possibly TRBD2 (6 bases). Germline V gene data show CDR1 as SQVTM and CDR2 as ANQGSEA. The V and J ends lost 7 bases and 1 base respectively, with 10 bases between them. The CDR3 consists of 12 residues. The DNA for the CDR3 is TGCAGCGCCTCCGGGGGCCAAGAGACCCAGTACTTC. Its protein is CSASGGQETQYF.

This clonotype has ten or more counts. This sequence joins TRBV28 and TRBJ2-7, with 8 bases lining up with TRBD2. Germline CDR1 is MDHEN and CDR2 is SYDVKM. The trim removed 5 bases at V and 2 bases at J, leaving 14 bases unmatched. The length of the CDR3 is 17 residues. The CDR3 reads CASSPSLGSGDTYEQYF. For the CDR3, the DNA is TGTGCCAGCAGTCCCTCCCTGGGTAGCGGGGACACCTACGAGCAGTACTTC.

This clonotype was recorded a few times. This rearrangement joins TRBV9 to TRBJ1-6, with 9 bases identical to TRBD1. The J segment lost 6 bases and the V segment lost 0 bases, leaving 1 base of the junction unmatched. There are 15 residues in the CDR3. Germline CDR1 SGDLS, CDR2 YYNGEE. The CDR3 sequence: CASSVEGQGNSPLHF. The CDR3 coding sequence is TGTGCCAGCAGCGTAGAGGGACAGGGTAATTCACCCCTCCACTTT.

This clonotype has a count of ten or more. This chain connects TRBV4-1 to TRBJ2-1; 8 positions match TRBD2. CDR1 is MGHRA and CDR2 is YSYEKL in the germline V gene. V was pared by 5 bases and J by 7 bases, with 16 bases of the junction left unmatched. This CDR3 has 17 residues. Here the CDR3 DNA reads TGCGCCAGCAGCTCCGATTTAGCGGGAAGGGGTTGGAATGAGCAGTTCTTC. Translated, it gives CASSSDLAGRGWNEQFF.

In its sample, this clonotype was seen a few times. The V and J genes are TRBV24-1 and TRBJ2-1; 12 bases are shared with TRBD2. The CDR3 runs 18 residues. With V trimmed by 3 bases and J by 7 bases, 12 bases remained unmatched. Germline V CDR1 and CDR2: KGHDR, SFDVKD. The CDR3 bases are TGTGCCACCAGTGATCCGAACCTACTAGCGGGAGGATCTAATGAGCAGTTCTTC. Residues: CATSDPNLLAGGSNEQFF.

In the case of this clonotype: Germline is not matched at one junction end, which may reflect a read error. This chain connects TRBV28 to TRBJ2-2, with D possibly TRBD2 on 6 matching bases. CDR3 length: 13 residues. Looked up from germline, CDR1 is MDHEN and CDR2 is SYDVKM. CDR3 in amino acids: CASRLGLAGELFF. DNA for the CDR3: TGTGCCAGCCGTTTGGGACTCGCCGGGGAGCTGTTTTTT.

The genes are TRBV20-1 and TRBJ2-1; no firm D call. This CDR3 has 10 residues. Germline CDR1 DFQATT, CDR2 SNEGSKA (reference sequence). CDR3 DNA: TGCAGAAACCTGTTAAATGAGCAGTTCTTC. Its translation is CRNLLNEQFF.

This clonotype was counted between two and nine times. The chain employs TRBV20-1 and TRBJ2-4; 12 bases agree with TRBD2. CDR3 size: 14 residues. Germline V gives CDR1 DFQATT, CDR2 SNEGSKA (reference sequence). V was pared by 3 bases and J by 7 bases, with 4 bases of the junction left unmatched. The CDR3 nucleotides read TGCAGTGCTAGCCCGGGGACTAGCGGGAACATTCAGTACTTC. Translation gives CSASPGTSGNIQYF.

The chain couples TRBV29-1 to TRBJ2-1; 8 bases fit TRBD1. V trimming: 5 bases; J trimming: 6 bases; junction bases outside the gene matches: 9. The CDR3 is 14 amino acids. Germline CDR1 SQVTM, CDR2 ANQGSEA. Here the CDR3 DNA reads TGCAGCGTTCGCAGGCAGGGGGCAGGCAATGAGCAGTTCTTC. Translated: CSVRRQGAGNEQFF.

This clonotype was detected ten times or more. The rearrangement uses TRBV4-2 and TRBJ1-5; 7 bases map to TRBD1. Trimming at V came to 0 bases and at J to 4 bases, leaving 3 bases not matched to a gene. Germline assignment: CDR1 LGHNA and CDR2 YNFKEQ. The CDR3 extends over 15 amino acids. The CDR3, as DNA: TGTGCCAGCAGCCAAGACGACAGGGTAAATCAGCCCCAGCATTTT. Translation gives CASSQDDRVNQPQHF.

There are many counts of this clonotype. The chain recombines TRBV18 with TRBJ2-7; 13 nucleotides line up with TRBD2. V was clipped by 4 bases and J by 2 bases; unmatched bases: 11. The CDR3 totals 18 residues. The germline V gene encodes CDR1 KGHSH and CDR2 LQKENI. The CDR3 DNA sequence: TGTGCCAGCTCACTCCGGACTAGCGGGAGTGGGGGGCCCTACGAGCAGTACTTC. It is translated as CASSLRTSGSGGPYEQYF.

This chain connects TRBV6-5 to TRBJ2-7, with D possibly being TRBD1 (5 bases). Germline CDR1 reads MNHEY; CDR2 reads SVGAGI. Trimming took off 0 bases at V and 1 base at J, with 10 bases between the two ends. The CDR3 has 15 amino acids. In DNA form, the CDR3 reads TGTGCCAGCAGTTACTCGCAGGGATTATCCTACGAGCAGTACTTC. It is translated as CASSYSQGLSYEQYF.

This clonotype has ten or more counts. The chain employs TRBV11-2 and TRBJ2-1; 8 bases fit TRBD2. This CDR3 is 15 amino acids long. J was trimmed by 0 bases and V by 6 bases; bases with no gene match: 4. The germline V gene encodes CDR1 SGHAT and CDR2 FQNNGV. This chain's CDR3 is CASRFSGSSYNEQFF. The DNA of the CDR3 is TGTGCCAGCAGGTTCAGCGGGAGCTCCTACAATGAGCAGTTCTTC.

The rearrangement uses TRBV5-1 and TRBJ1-1; possible D gene TRBD1, 6 bases. The CDR3 is made up of 14 amino acids. The germline V gene encodes CDR1 SGHRS and CDR2 YFSETQ. V was cut by 0 bases and J by 5 bases, with 11 bases left in between. The CDR3, as DNA: TGCGCCAGCAGCTTGGATCAGGGGCGGACTGAAGCTTTCTTT. It yields the protein CASSLDQGRTEAFF.

This chain connects TRBV5-1 to TRBJ1-2; the match to TRBD1 covers 10 bases. The CDR3 runs to 16 residues. Germline CDR1 and CDR2: SGHRS and YFSETQ. Losses at the gene ends were 0 bases for V and 8 bases for J; bases not matched to a gene: 10. CDR3 sequence reads: CASSLGLGTGVYGYTF. The CDR3 DNA sequence: TGCGCCAGCAGCTTGGGGCTTGGGACAGGGGTCTACGGCTACACCTTC.

This clonotype was detected many times. This chain links TRBV20-1 with TRBJ2-7; D call uncertain. This CDR3 comprises 13 residues. Germline loops: CDR1 DFQATT, CDR2 SNEGSKA (reference sequence). With 1 base removed from V and 2 bases from J, the gap between germline ends came to 9 bases. The CDR3 DNA is TGCAGTGCTAGAGTCGCAGGTCCCTACGAGCAGTACTTC. This codes for CSARVAGPYEQYF.

The rearrangement uses TRBV2 and TRBJ2-5; 15 bases line up with TRBD2. The CDR3 is 16 residues long. Germline V gene sequence: CDR1 SNHLY, CDR2 FYNNEI. The J segment lost 1 base and the V segment lost 3 bases, leaving 0 bases of the junction unmatched. CDR3 DNA: TGTGCCAGCAGTGAGGGACTAGCGGGAGGCCAAGAGACCCAGTACTTC. Translation gives CASSEGLAGGQETQYF.

This clonotype was recorded many times. The V and J genes are TRBV7-2 and TRBJ2-2, with 15 bases lining up with TRBD2. The CDR3 totals 17 residues. V gave up 4 bases and J gave up 4 bases; unmatched junction bases: 4. Germline loops: CDR1 SGHTA, CDR2 FQGNSA. CDR3 protein: CASSSGLAGGGTGELFF. Written as DNA, the CDR3 is TGTGCCAGCAGCTCGGGACTAGCGGGAGGAGGCACCGGGGAGCTGTTTTTT.

This clonotype was counted many times. V is TRBV14 and J is TRBJ2-7; a possible D gene is TRBD1 (6 bases). V shed 5 bases and J shed 3 bases, with 14 bases lying between them. The CDR3 covers 14 residues. The germline V gene has CDR1 SGHDN and CDR2 FVKESK. CDR3 bases: TGTGCCAGCAGCGGGGGCGTGGTCCGCTACGAGCAGTACTTC. Amino acids: CASSGGVVRYEQYF.

This clonotype has a handful of counts. The rearrangement joins TRBV11-3 to TRBJ1-6, with D possibly being TRBD1 (5 bases). Per germline, CDR1 SGHNT and CDR2 YENEEA. The length of the CDR3 is 14 residues. V was trimmed by 5 bases and J by 9 bases, leaving 14 bases between them. In DNA form, the CDR3 reads TGTGCCAGCAGCCCCAGGGTCGGAGGTTCACCCCTCCACTTT. It codes for CASSPRVGGSPLHF. The full variable domain, rest sourced from reference TRBV11-3 and TRBJ1-6, is EAGVVQSPRYKIIEKKQPVAFWCNPISGHNTLYWYLQNLGQGPELLIRYENEEAVDDSQLPKDRFSAERLKGVDSTLKIQPAELGDSAVYLCASSPRVGGSPLHFGNGTRLTVT.

This clonotype was seen repeatedly, ten times or more. V gene TRBV29-1 combines with J gene TRBJ2-1; 8 bases agree with TRBD2. V was clipped by 7 bases and J by 8 bases; unmatched bases: 1. Per germline, CDR1 SQVTM and CDR2 ANQGSEA. The CDR3 is made up of 10 amino acids. In DNA form, the CDR3 reads TGCAGCGCGGGGGGGCATGAGCAGTTCTTC. It codes for CSAGGHEQFF.

This clonotype was recorded at least ten times. The chain recombines TRBV24-1 with TRBJ2-1; 8 nucleotides line up with TRBD1. In germline, CDR1 is KGHDR, CDR2 SFDVKD. Germline trimming cut 1 base from V and 13 bases from J; bases unmatched to any gene: 2. This CDR3 comprises 12 residues. This chain's CDR3 is CATSDLQGDQFF. The CDR3 nucleotides are TGTGCCACCAGTGATTTACAGGGGGACCAGTTCTTC.

The CDR3 nucleotides read TGTGCCAGCAGCTTATGGGGTACTTATGGCTACACCTTC. Amino acid sequence: CASSLWGTYGYTF. The chain couples TRBV7-2 to TRBJ1-2, with D hard to call. Germline CDR1 is SGHTA and CDR2 is FQGNSA. V was cut by 2 bases and J by 5 bases, with 9 bases left in between. The CDR3 contains 13 residues.

The V gene is TRBV13, the J gene TRBJ2-1, with TRBD2 identical over 7 bases. The CDR3 runs to 16 residues. The junction had 4 bases not matched to a gene; V was cut back by 2 bases and J by 0 bases. Germline V CDR1 and CDR2: PRHDT, FYEKMQ (reference sequence). The CDR3 region is CASSLMRGSSYNEQFF. In DNA form, the CDR3 reads TGTGCCAGCAGCTTAATGCGGGGGAGCTCCTACAATGAGCAGTTCTTC.

This clonotype was picked up many times. The rearrangement uses TRBV7-3 and TRBJ2-2; no firm D call. Germline CDR1 reads SGHTA; CDR2 reads FQGTGA. This CDR3 region has 13 residues. V was pared by 6 bases and J by 4 bases, with 9 bases between. The CDR3 region is CASSPASTGELFF. The CDR3 region has the DNA TGTGCCAGCAGTCCCGCGAGCACCGGGGAGCTGTTTTTT.

The chain carries TRBV6-6 and TRBJ1-4; TRBD1 matches at 9 bases. The V and J ends lost 6 bases and 11 bases, in that order; junction bases with no gene match: 10. The CDR3 consists of 14 residues. Germline V gene lookup returns CDR1 MNHNY and CDR2 SVGAGI (reference sequence). The CDR3 loop reads CASSPGTGQNKLFF. The CDR3 coding sequence is TGTGCCAGCAGCCCCGGGACAGGGCAAAATAAACTGTTTTTT.

This clonotype was detected many times. This chain links TRBV29-1 with TRBJ2-1, with 9 positions matching TRBD1. Germline lookup yields CDR1 SQVTM and CDR2 ANQGSEA. The CDR3 runs to 15 residues. V lost 6 bases, J lost 0 bases, and 6 bases stayed unmatched. CDR3 DNA sequence: TGCAGCGTGGCCGGGACAGGGAGCTCCTACAATGAGCAGTTCTTC. Its translation is CSVAGTGSSYNEQFF.